The entry below gives a single TCR beta chain sequence along with its context. The antigen remains undetermined. This record comes from a study of CD8 T cell repertoires and HIV-1 epitope variants. TCRdb's copy holds only in-frame clones and misses some; the assay was immunoSEQ multiplex PCR. This sample has 4,500 to 6,000 clones, with less than 70% found just once. The V gene lost 5 bases and the J gene lost 1 base, with 8 bases spanning the gap. Germline V gene sequence: CDR1 SGHTA, CDR2 FQGTGA. The CDR3 extends over 13 amino acids. The TCR originated in a male donor with HIV. The sample comprised cultured CD8+ T cells derived from PBMCs. The chain recombines TRBV7-3 with TRBJ1-1; tentatively, D is TRBD1 (6 bases). CDR3 bases: TGTGCCAGCAGCCCAGGGGCGAACACTGAAGCTTTCTTT. This encodes CASSPGANTEAFF.